The 11 T cell receptor beta chains given below trace back to one sample, sequenced in a study of cytomegalovirus exposure and HLA in healthy donors (dated by TCRdb to 2016 to 2017). The method was the immunoSEQ multiplex PCR assay. The multiplex PCR relied on a mix of 60 forward primers for TCR Vbeta segments and 13 reverse primers for TCR Jbeta segments. Sourced from immuneACCESS, this table was stored by TCRdb with only in-frame sequences that have V and J called. A share of the clones is absent; for the studies checked, an unresolved V gene accounts for under half, and the remainder has no known explanation. A total of about 150,000 clones appear in this sample, roughly three quarters of them only once. About 13% of the sample is in the top ten clones. Input material: PBMCs. The receptors come from a man aged 25-45 years in good health and CMV-seropositive.

The CDR3 sequence is CTSSLKRESHYNEQFF. The DNA of the CDR3 is TGCACCAGCAGCCTCAAGCGGGAGTCACACTACAATGAGCAGTTCTTC. This chain joins TRBV1 and TRBJ2-1; the table gives TRBD2 as D, unverified against the DNA. TRBV1 counts as a pseudogene. The CDR3 covers 16 residues.

V gene TRBV7-3 combines with J gene TRBJ2-7, with 8 positions matching TRBD2. Germline V gives CDR1 SGHTA, CDR2 FQGTGA. After removal of 2 bases from V and 4 bases from J, the junction contained 10 bases not matched to a gene. The CDR3 is 16 residues long. The CDR3 DNA sequence: TGTGCCAGCAGCTTATACTCGGTCGGGAGGGGTTACGAGCAGTACTTC. Translating it yields CASSLYSVGRGYEQYF.

V and J are TRBV25-1 and TRBJ2-6, with D perhaps TRBD1 (6 bases). The CDR3 runs to 18 residues. V gave up 1 base and J gave up 0 bases, with 13 bases separating them. Germline values: CDR1 MGHDK, CDR2 SYGVNS. Here the CDR3 reads CASSELRDTSSGANVLTF. In nucleotides, the CDR3 is TGTGCCAGCAGTGAATTAAGGGACACCTCCTCTGGGGCCAACGTCCTGACTTTC.

V usage is TRBV6-5 and J usage is TRBJ1-1; D unclear. Per germline, CDR1 MNHEY and CDR2 SVGAGI. The CDR3 covers 13 residues. The V gene lost 0 bases and the J gene lost 4 bases, with 6 bases spanning the gap. The CDR3 here is CASSYSDSTEAFF. DNA for the CDR3: TGTGCCAGCAGTTACTCCGACTCCACTGAAGCTTTCTTT.

For this clone: An end of the junction does not agree with germline; a read error may underlie this. The J gene is TRBJ1-1, the V gene TRBV6-5, with D perhaps matching TRBD1 (5 bases). The CDR3 runs to 13 residues. Germline V gene data show CDR1 as MNHEY and CDR2 as SVGAGI. CDR3 loop: CATSGGKNTEAFF. The DNA for the CDR3 is TGTGCCACCAGTGGGGGGAAGAACACTGAAGCTTTCTTT.

The V and J genes are TRBV2 and TRBJ1-1; D possibly corresponds to TRBD1 (5 bases). The germline CDR1 and CDR2 sequences are SNHLY and FYNNEI. Trimming shortened V by 4 bases and J by 1 base, and 10 bases separated the two germline ends. CDR3 length equals 14 residues. CDR3 loop: CASSVLRGNTEAFF. The CDR3 DNA is TGTGCCAGCAGTGTATTAAGGGGGAACACTGAAGCTTTCTTT.

The chain couples TRBV28 to TRBJ1-5, with D perhaps matching TRBD1 (6 bases). This CDR3 comprises 16 residues. V lost 3 bases, J lost 2 bases, and 14 bases lay in between. Germline V gene data show CDR1 as MDHEN and CDR2 as SYDVKM. This CDR3 is CASSFPGGLGNQPQHF. The CDR3 DNA follows: TGTGCCAGCAGTTTTCCGGGGGGCTTAGGCAATCAGCCCCAGCATTTT.

This chain connects TRBV5-1 to TRBJ2-7; 7 nucleotides line up with TRBD1. The trim removed 4 bases at V and 2 bases at J, leaving 3 bases unmatched. Germline V gives CDR1 SGHRS, CDR2 YFSETQ. The CDR3 totals 13 residues. Here the CDR3 reads CASSEGQTYEQYF. Here the CDR3 DNA reads TGCGCCAGCAGCGAGGGACAGACCTACGAGCAGTACTTC. Full variable domain (outside the CDR3, taken from reference TRBV5-1 and TRBJ2-7): KAGVTQTPRYLIKTRGQQVTLSCSPISGHRSVSWYQQTPGQGLQFLFEYFSETQRNKGNFPGRFSGRQFSNSRSEMNVSTLELGDSALYLCASSEGQTYEQYFGPGTRLTVT.

V and J are TRBV11-2 and TRBJ2-7, with 10 bases lining up with TRBD1. CDR1 is SGHAT and CDR2 is FQNNGV in the germline V gene. After removal of 6 bases from V and 0 bases from J, the junction contained 14 bases not matched to a gene. The CDR3 covers 18 residues. DNA of the CDR3: TGTGCCAGCAGTCGAACAATCATCGGACAGGGGGTCTCCTACGAGCAGTACTTC. Its translation: CASSRTIIGQGVSYEQYF.

This sequence joins TRBV19 and TRBJ1-1; TRBD1 is a possible D gene (6 bases). The CDR3 consists of 13 residues. The germline CDR1 and CDR2 sequences are LNHDA and SQIVND (reference sequence). V shed 5 bases and J shed 8 bases, with 15 bases lying between them. This chain's CDR3 is CASSPNTDREAFF. Here the CDR3 DNA reads TGTGCCAGTAGTCCGAATACCGACAGGGAAGCTTTCTTT.

The chain joins TRBV2 to TRBJ2-7; 8 nucleotides align to TRBD2. Germline values: CDR1 SNHLY, CDR2 FYNNEI. Trimming took 6 bases from V and 0 from J; bases not matched to a gene: 4. This CDR3 is built from 14 residues. CDR3: CASRASGHSYEQYF. CDR3 DNA sequence: TGTGCCAGCAGAGCTAGCGGGCACTCCTACGAGCAGTACTTC.